These 2 T cell receptor beta chains share one sample of origin, sequenced in a study of patients and donors after allogeneic stem cell transplantation. TCRdb used MiXCR to reprocess the RT-PCR reads, holding one entry per CDR3 protein. Among hundreds of thousands of distinct CDR3 sequences listed, around 15% were seen once. Source material: blood, either unsorted or a sorted T cell fraction (not recorded which). These receptors all stem from a human donor who was either an allogeneic HSCT recipient or a stem cell or donor lymphocyte infusion donor (not recorded which). It is not recorded whose cells these are; they may come from a transplant donor.

The chain combines TRBV6-2 or TRBV6-3 with TRBJ2-5, with TRBD1 identical over 7 bases. The trim removed 2 bases at V and 2 bases at J, leaving 5 bases unmatched. CDR1 is MNHEY, CDR2 SVGEGT, per germline. The CDR3 has 15 amino acids. The CDR3 reads CASSYRQGLQETQYF. As DNA, the CDR3 is TGTGCCAGCAGTTACCGACAGGGCCTTCAAGAGACCCAGTACTTC.

This sequence joins TRBV5-6 and TRBJ2-5; D uncertain. The CDR3 spans 14 residues. The germline V and J ends were trimmed by 0 bases and 5 bases, with 11 bases remaining between them. The V gene's germline CDR1 is SGHDT and CDR2 YYEEEE. The DNA of the CDR3 is TGTGCCAGCAGCTTGGATAGTAGGGCGGAGACCCAGTACTTC. Its protein is CASSLDSRAETQYF.